The following is a TCR beta chain sequence with its context. Its antigen remains unknown. CDR3 length: 18 residues. With V trimmed by 7 bases and J by 0 bases, 11 bases remained unmatched. The germline CDR1 and CDR2 sequences are LGHDT and YNNKEL (reference sequence). The data are from a study of CD8 T cells in ankylosing spondylitis. Study outcomes and limitations: Clones linked to disease were reported to show significant enrichment in matched ankylosing spondylitis synovial fluid. Several of the motif variants were reported before in synovial fluid and blood from reactive arthritis. CD8+ disease-linked clones were present at relatively low frequencies in blood. Roughly eight highly homologous variants made up a TCR beta motif that seemed to typify ankylosing spondylitis blood.

Library preparation for TCR beta used quantitative 5'-RACE with molecular barcodes. TCRdb re-called the 5' RACE reads with MiXCR, one entry per CDR3 protein. The table has approximately 500,000 distinct CDR3 sequences, 12% seen once. Sequencing was performed on blood, either unsorted or a sorted T cell fraction (not recorded which). The chain links TRBV3-1 to TRBJ2-1; TRBD2 agrees at 11 bases. This TCR was sampled from a male donor with ankylosing spondylitis. CDR3 sequence (DNA): TGTGCCAGCACCGCAGGGACTAGCGGAACCTACTCCTACAATGAGCAGTTCTTC. Amino acids: CASTAGTSGTYSYNEQFF.